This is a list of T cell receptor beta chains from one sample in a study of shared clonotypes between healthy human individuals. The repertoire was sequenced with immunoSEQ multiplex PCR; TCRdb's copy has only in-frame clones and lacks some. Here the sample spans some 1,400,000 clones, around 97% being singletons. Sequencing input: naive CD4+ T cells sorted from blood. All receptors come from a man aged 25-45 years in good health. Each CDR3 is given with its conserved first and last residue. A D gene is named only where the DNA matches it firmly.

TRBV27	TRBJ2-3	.	CASSPLRGIGTDTQYF	TGTGCCAGCAGCCCCCTACGGGGGATAGGGACAGATACGCAGTATTTT
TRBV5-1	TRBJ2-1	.	CASSFSFSDTGVSNEQFF	TGCGCCAGCAGCTTTAGTTTTTCTGATACCGGCGTTAGCAATGAGCAGTTCTTC
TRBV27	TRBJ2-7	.	CASSLRGVYYEQYF	TGTGCCAGCAGTTTAAGGGGCGTCTACTACGAGCAGTACTTC
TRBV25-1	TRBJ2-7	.	CASSETVSYEQYF	TGTGCCAGCAGTGAAACAGTCTCCTACGAGCAGTACTTC
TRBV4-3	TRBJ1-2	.	CASSQVDSSYGYTF	TGCGCCAGCAGCCAAGTGGACAGCTCGTATGGCTACACCTTC
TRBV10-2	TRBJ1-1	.	CASSENIGYTEAFF	TGCGCCAGCAGTGAGAACATCGGTTACACTGAAGCTTTCTTT
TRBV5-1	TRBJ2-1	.	CASSFPNRVDYNEQFF	TGCGCCAGCAGCTTTCCAAACAGGGTCGACTACAATGAGCAGTTCTTC
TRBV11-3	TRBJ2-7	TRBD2	CASSPLLRLAGDEQYF	TGTGCCAGCAGCCCCCTCTTGAGGCTAGCGGGAGACGAGCAGTACTTC
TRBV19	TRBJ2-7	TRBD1	CASSRGTGGPYEQYF	TGTGCCAGTAGTCGAGGGACAGGGGGACCCTACGAGCAGTACTTC
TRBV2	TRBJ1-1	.	CASSEIRNTEAFF	TGTGCCAGCAGTGAAATCAGGAACACTGAAGCTTTCTTT
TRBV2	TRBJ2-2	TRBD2	CASSGGTSGRGVTGELFF	TGTGCCAGCAGTGGGGGGACTAGCGGGAGGGGTGTCACCGGGGAGCTGTTTTTT